This T cell receptor beta chain appears in the sequencing data of a study of blood T cell repertoires in COVID-19. Across the whole study: The United States, Italy and Spain were the sources of the acute and convalescent COVID-19 samples. The analysed material was cDNA or gDNA that came from T cells, B-cell-depleted T cells, or PBMCs.

The assay was immunoSEQ multiplex PCR, and TCRdb's table has in-frame clones only and misses some. The repertoire consists of some 110,000 clones, with roughly 79% occurring once and the leading ten covering approximately 9%. The CDR3 is 15 residues long. Germline values: CDR1 SNHLY, CDR2 FYNNEI. The ends were cut back, 4 bases at V and 5 bases at J, with 17 bases in the middle. The sample taken for sequencing was peripheral blood. The genes are TRBV2 and TRBJ1-1; TRBD1 is a possible D gene (6 bases). This clonotype was sampled from a woman between 65 and 79 years old with acute or convalescent COVID-19. Here the CDR3 DNA reads TGTGCCAGCAGTGTAACCCCAGGGAGGGGGACTGAAGCTTTCTTT. It is translated as CASSVTPGRGTEAFF. Using reference TRBV2 and TRBJ1-1 for the parts outside the CDR3, the full variable domain is EPEVTQTPSHQVTQMGQEVILRCVPISNHLYFYWYRQILGQKVEFLVSFYNNEISEKSEIFDDQFSVERPDGSNFTLKIRSTKLEDSAMYFCASSVTPGRGTEAFFGQGTRLTVV.